The TCR beta chain described here comes from a study of T cells in Graves' hyperthyroidism and ophthalmopathy. General observations from the study: Researchers found most expanded thyroid clonotypes above 0.001 in blood as well. Classification by a 13 V-J model distinguished ophthalmopathy from stable hyperthyroidism.

A patient was excluded if there was uncontrolled infection, other autoimmune disease, pregnancy or lactation. Orbital computed tomography and thyroid ultrasound, together with serum TRAb and thyroxine and clinical symptoms, were used for diagnoses. This clonotype was seen ten or more times. No antigen is known for it. Amplification targeted TCR beta CDR3 regions from RNA transcripts. HTBI primers were employed in a first-round RT-PCR of the TCR CDR3. One entry per CDR3 protein, called by TCRdb with MiXCR from the multiplex PCR reads. Counted here are 200,000 to 300,000 distinct CDR3 sequences, roughly 17% occurring once; the ten biggest clones make up more than 25%. The CDR3 runs 15 residues. V was pared by 5 bases and J by 9 bases, with 9 bases of the junction left unmatched. Looked up from germline, CDR1 is SEHNR and CDR2 is FQNEAQ (reference sequence).

The clonotype comes from a woman younger than 35 with Graves' ophthalmopathy. Sample: blood. The V call is TRBV7-9, the J call TRBJ2-1, with 11 bases that match TRBD2. The CDR3 protein is CASSLTSGIYAEQFF. The DNA of the CDR3 is TGTGCCAGCAGCCTGACTAGCGGGATTTACGCTGAGCAGTTCTTC.